These T cell receptor beta chains were read from a single sample in a study of blood T cells in healthy people across ages. TCRdb re-analysed the 5' RACE reads in MiXCR, keeping a single row per CDR3 protein. The repertoire consists of 650,000 to 800,000 distinct CDR3 sequences, with 40% to 50% occurring once and the leading ten covering approximately 19%. Sequenced input: blood. The receptors were sampled from a man in his sixties in good health. Each CDR3 is given with its conserved first and last residue. Each record gives: J gene, CDR3 length, D gene, V gene, clone size, CDR3 DNA, CDR3 protein. The D gene is left open where the match is weak. Size is stated for part of the rows, as once, few or many counts, or as a class when the clone is expanded.

TRBJ2-7 | 14 | - | TRBV7-9 | many | TGTGCCAGCAGCGATTCCGGGCGTCACTACGAGCAGTACTTC | CASSDSGRHYEQYF
TRBJ2-7 | 14 | TRBD2 | TRBV20-1 | - | TGCAGTGCTAGAGCGCCGGGACTACTATACGAGCAGTACTTC | CSARAPGLLYEQYF
TRBJ2-3 | 13 | - | TRBV20-1 | - | TGCAGTGCTAGACTAGTGGGTCTGGGGACGCAGTATTTT | CSARLVGLGTQYF
TRBJ2-5 | 17 | TRBD2 | TRBV5-1 | few | TGCGCCAGCAGTCCGCACTCAGCGGGGGGGGGACAAGAGACCCAGTACTTC | CASSPHSAGGGQETQYF
TRBJ2-5 | 15 | TRBD1 | TRBV5-1 | - | TGCGCCAGCAGCACAACAGGGGCCCCTGAAGAGACCCAGTACTTC | CASSTTGAPEETQYF
TRBJ2-3 | 14 | TRBD2 | TRBV27 | - | TGTGCCAGCAGTCCCCGACTAGCCTCAGATACGCAGTATTTT | CASSPRLASDTQYF
TRBJ1-6 | 13 | - | TRBV20-1 | - | TGCAGTGCTAGAGATTGGGGAAATTCACCCCTCCACTTT | CSARDWGNSPLHF
TRBJ1-4 | 12 | - | TRBV28 | - | TGTGCCAGCAGGCCCGGGGGGGAAAAACTGTTTTTT | CASRPGGEKLFF
TRBJ2-7 | 15 | TRBD1 | TRBV7-2 | few | TGTGCCAGCAGTCTTACAGGGGGGCTCCCCTACGAGCAGTACTTC | CASSLTGGLPYEQYF
TRBJ2-7 | 14 | - | TRBV20-1 | - | TGCAGTGCTAGAGCTGGGTTCATCCCCTACGAGCAGTACTTC | CSARAGFIPYEQYF
TRBJ2-7 | 16 | - | TRBV2 | few | TGTGCCAGCAGGGATCCATCGGCAGCTCTTGCCTACGAGCAGTACTTC | CASRDPSAALAYEQYF
TRBJ2-7 | 15 | - | TRBV10-3 | - | TGTGCCATCAGTGAGTCGGCAGACAGTTCCTACGAGCAGTACTTC | CAISESADSSYEQYF
TRBJ2-3 | 12 | - | TRBV6-1 | - | TGTGCCAGCAATCTCGGCCGAGATACGCAGTATTTT | CASNLGRDTQYF
TRBJ1-1 | 16 | TRBD1 | TRBV5-1 | - | TGCGCCAGCAGCTTAACAGGGGGCTACATGAACACTGAAGCTTTCTTT | CASSLTGGYMNTEAFF
TRBJ1-5 | 15 | - | TRBV3-1 | few | TGTGCCAGCAGCCAAGGGCGCGGGGCCAATCAGCCCCAGCATTTT | CASSQGRGANQPQHF
TRBJ1-1 | 14 | - | TRBV2 | - | TGTGCCAGCAAAGGGTTGGGGAATTCATATGGCGCTTTCTTT | CASKGLGNSYGAFF
TRBJ2-5 | 12 | TRBD1 | TRBV6-5 | - | TGTGCCAGCAGTTACAGGGGGCAGACCCAGTACTTC | CASSYRGQTQYF
TRBJ2-2 | 17 | TRBD1 | TRBV4-3 | - | TGCGCCAGCAGCCCAGCAGCCAGCAGACAGGGAACCGGGGAGCTGTTTTTT | CASSPAASRQGTGELFF
TRBJ2-5 | 15 | TRBD1 | TRBV11-2 | few | TGTGCCAGCAGCATTGGGACAGGGGCCCAGGAGACCCAGTACTTC | CASSIGTGAQETQYF
TRBJ2-5 | 15 | TRBD2 | TRBV7-2 | - | TGTGCCAGCAGCCCCCAGGGAGGGGATGTGGAGACCCAGTACTTC | CASSPQGGDVETQYF
TRBJ2-7 | 12 | - | TRBV6-5 | many | TGTGCCAGCAGCACCAACAGCTACGAGCAGTACTTC | CASSTNSYEQYF
TRBJ1-4 | 15 | TRBD1 | TRBV27 | few | TGTGCCAGCAGTCCCGGGACAGGGAGAAATGAAAAACTGTTTTTT | CASSPGTGRNEKLFF
TRBJ1-1 | 15 | - | TRBV29-1 | once | TGCAGCGTTGATCAGGGGCGGTACATGAACACTGAAGCTTTCTTT | CSVDQGRYMNTEAFF
TRBJ1-1 | 11 | - | TRBV7-9 | few | TGTGCCAGCAGCCTCGGTCATGAAGCTTTCTTT | CASSLGHEAFF
TRBJ1-2 | 14 | TRBD1 | TRBV4-1 | few | TGCGCCAGCAGCGCCATGACAGGGGCCTATGGCTACACCTTC | CASSAMTGAYGYTF
TRBJ2-7 | 19 | TRBD1 | TRBV28 | - | TGTGCCAGCAGTTTCAAAGCCGGGACAGGGGGGGAAAAGTCCTACGAGCAGTACTTC | CASSFKAGTGGEKSYEQYF
TRBJ2-7 | 14 | - | TRBV28 | - | TGTGCCAGCAGTTTTCCCCATATCCCTTACGAGCAGTACTTC | CASSFPHIPYEQYF
TRBJ2-5 | 14 | TRBD2 | TRBV14 | - | TGTGCCAGCAGTTCCGGACTAGCGGCAGAGACCCAGTACTTC | CASSSGLAAETQYF
TRBJ2-5 | 15 | - | TRBV4-3 | - | TGCGCCAGCAGCCAAGATAGGCCGCTCCAAGAGACCCAGTACTTC | CASSQDRPLQETQYF
TRBJ2-5 | 15 | TRBD2 | TRBV9 | - | TGTGCCAGCAGCGTCGGGAGCGGGGGGCCTAGGGAGCAGTACTTC | CASSVGSGGPREQYF
TRBJ1-2 | 15 | - | TRBV3-1 | - | TGTGCCAGCAGCCAAGTACCGGCCCCCATCTATGGCTACACCTTC | CASSQVPAPIYGYTF
TRBJ2-7 | 11 | - | TRBV6-1 | many | TGTGCCAGCAGTCCCCATTACGAGCAGTACTTC | CASSPHYEQYF
TRBJ2-7 | 13 | - | TRBV5-1 | - | TGCGCCAGCAGCTTAGTCGTGGAAAATGAGCAGTACTTC | CASSLVVENEQYF
TRBJ1-4 | 14 | - | TRBV6-1 | - | TGTGCCAGCAGTGAAAGGCATTGGGGAGAAAAACTGTTTTTT | CASSERHWGEKLFF
TRBJ2-5 | 14 | - | TRBV5-1 | - | TGCGCCAGCAGCTTGGAACCTAACCAAGAGACCCAGTACTTC | CASSLEPNQETQYF
TRBJ1-4 | 15 | - | TRBV7-2 | few | TGTGCCAGCAGCGTCCAGGGTCTGGGTAATGAAAAACTGTTTTTT | CASSVQGLGNEKLFF
TRBJ1-6 | 16 | - | TRBV7-9 | few | TGTGCCAGCAGCTTAGCTGGGGGTTCCTATAATTCACCCCTCCACTTT | CASSLAGGSYNSPLHF
TRBJ2-5 | 15 | - | TRBV7-2 | many | TGTGCCAGCAGCTTAAGGGCCAGGGGACAAGAGACCCAGTACTTC | CASSLRARGQETQYF
TRBJ2-7 | 15 | - | TRBV7-2 | - | TGTGCCAGCAGCTGGTACGGGAACAGGGTTAACGAGCAGTACTTC | CASSWYGNRVNEQYF
TRBJ1-4 | 14 | - | TRBV2 | few | TGTGCCAGCAGTGGGCAGGTGCCTAATGAAAAACTGTTTTTT | CASSGQVPNEKLFF
TRBJ2-7 | 16 | TRBD1 | TRBV6-6 | - | TGTGCCAGCAGCCGGAGTCGAACAGGGGTTCGCTACGAGCAGTACTTC | CASSRSRTGVRYEQYF
TRBJ2-7 | 12 | - | TRBV11-3 | - | TGTGCCAGCAGCTCCCGACAAGCTGAGCAGTACTTC | CASSSRQAEQYF
TRBJ1-2 | 14 | - | TRBV3-1 | many | TGTGCCAGCAGCCAAGATGGACAGTTCTATGGCTACACCTTC | CASSQDGQFYGYTF
TRBJ1-4 | 11 | - | TRBV7-9 | once | TGTGCCAGCAGCCCGCTCGAGAAACTGTTTTTT | CASSPLEKLFF
TRBJ2-3 | 17 | - | TRBV20-1 | once | TGCAGTGCTAGAGGAGGGCGGGTGTATGGGGCCACAGATACGCAGTATTTT | CSARGGRVYGATDTQYF